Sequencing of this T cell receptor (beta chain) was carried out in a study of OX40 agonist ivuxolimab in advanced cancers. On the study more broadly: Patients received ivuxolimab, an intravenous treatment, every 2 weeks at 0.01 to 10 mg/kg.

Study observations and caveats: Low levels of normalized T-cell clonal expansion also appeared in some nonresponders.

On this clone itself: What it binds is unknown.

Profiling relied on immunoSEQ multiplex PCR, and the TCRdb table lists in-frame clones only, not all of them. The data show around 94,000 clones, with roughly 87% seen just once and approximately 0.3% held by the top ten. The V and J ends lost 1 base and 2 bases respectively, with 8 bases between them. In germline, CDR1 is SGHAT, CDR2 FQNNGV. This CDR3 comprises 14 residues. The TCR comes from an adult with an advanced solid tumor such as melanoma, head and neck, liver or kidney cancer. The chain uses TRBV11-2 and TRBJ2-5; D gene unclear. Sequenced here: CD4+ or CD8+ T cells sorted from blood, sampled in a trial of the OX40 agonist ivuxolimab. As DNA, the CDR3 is TGTGCCAGCAGCTTAGGTTCTCCGCAAGAGACCCAGTACTTC. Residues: CASSLGSPQETQYF.